The 6 T cell receptor beta chains below were found in one sample sequenced in a study of regulatory T cells in long-lasting Graves disease (dated by TCRdb to the early 2020s). The method behind the library was multiplex PCR. The listed sequencing device is Illumina HiSeq 4000. TCR beta libraries were built with iRepertoire HTBI primers and Arm-PCR amplification of CDR3 regions. TCRdb applied fastp at Q25 and MiXCR to the public reads, then kept only in-frame beta chains. Duplicate CDR3 protein sequences are folded into a single record with the most common DNA and genes. Within this sample are under 450,000 distinct CDR3 sequences, with roughly a quarter of them counted one time only. Together, the top ten hold around 24% of the sample. Sample time point, as interpreted from the label and publication: persistent/refractory GD, antithyroid drugs over 5 years with positive TRAb. RNA was extracted from PBMCs in TRIzol for both TCR sequencing and RNA sequencing.

This specimen was peripheral blood mononuclear cells (PBMCs), taken when the disease was refractory, from a patient treated with antithyroid drugs. The source is a female donor with Graves disease.

This clonotype was counted many times. The genes are TRBV11-1 and TRBJ2-7; no firm D call. Germline V gives CDR1 SGHAT, CDR2 FQDESV (reference sequence). Trimming stripped 3 bases from V and 2 bases from J, with 8 bases between. The CDR3 sequence is 13 residues long. The CDR3 region has the DNA TGTGCCAGCAGCTTCCCCCTCACCTACGAGCAGTACTTC. This encodes CASSFPLTYEQYF.

This clonotype was seen more than once but under ten times. The chain uses TRBV13 and TRBJ2-2; the D is unclear. CDR3 length: 13 residues. Germline CDR1 is PRHDT and CDR2 is FYEKMQ (reference sequence). V was clipped by 8 bases and J by 4 bases, with 11 bases between them. CDR3 nucleotide sequence: TGTGCCAGCTCCACGGAGAGCACCGGGGAGCTGTTTTTT. This encodes CASSTESTGELFF.

The chain employs TRBV19 and TRBJ2-2; 13 positions agree with TRBD2. Germline V gene sequence: CDR1 LNHDA, CDR2 SQIVND (reference sequence). With V trimmed by 4 bases and J by 7 bases, 3 bases remained unmatched. The CDR3 consists of 15 residues. CDR3 sequence (DNA): TGTGCCAGTAGTACCCGACTAGCGGGGGGCGGGGAGCTGTTTTTT. Encoded protein: CASSTRLAGGGELFF.

This clonotype was seen only a few times. The chain uses TRBV10-3 and TRBJ2-7, with 11 bases aligning to TRBD1. The CDR3 loop spans 15 amino acids. Germline V gives CDR1 ENHRY, CDR2 SYGVKD. The V segment lost 6 bases and the J segment 1 base; nucleotides outside the gene matches: 5. CDR3 DNA: TGTGCCATCAGCCGCGGACAGGGGGCGTCCTACGAGCAGTACTTC. Translating gives CAISRGQGASYEQYF.

J is TRBJ1-5 and V is TRBV20-1; a possible D gene is TRBD1 (5 bases). The V gene lost 1 base and the J gene lost 0 bases, with 13 bases spanning the gap. CDR1 and CDR2 (germline): DFQATT, SNEGSKA (reference sequence). The length of the CDR3 is 16 residues. CDR3 sequence reads: CSARGSQGYSNQPQHF. The CDR3 coding sequence is TGCAGTGCTAGAGGGTCGCAGGGATATAGCAATCAGCCCCAGCATTTT.

The J gene is TRBJ2-7, the V gene TRBV5-1, with TRBD1 matching over 8 bases. This CDR3 is 19 amino acids long. The V gene end was trimmed by 0 bases and the J gene end by 8 bases; junction bases not matched to a gene: 22. Germline values: CDR1 SGHRS, CDR2 YFSETQ. This CDR3 reads CASSLDSTLLRQGAKKQYF. The DNA for the CDR3 is TGCGCCAGCAGCTTGGACTCCACACTCCTCCGGCAGGGGGCTAAAAAGCAGTACTTC.